This is a list of T cell receptor beta chains from one sample in a study of OX40 agonist ivuxolimab in advanced cancers. Method: immunoSEQ multiplex PCR; TCRdb's copy keeps in-frame clones and lacks some. Found here are about 54,000 clones, approximately 84% of them singletons; the top ten hold more than 1%. The sample here was CD4+ or CD8+ T cells sorted from blood, taken in a trial of the OX40 agonist ivuxolimab. The receptor set was obtained from an adult with an advanced solid tumor such as melanoma, head and neck, liver or kidney cancer. The CDR3 runs from the conserved cysteine through the conserved F or W. Each record gives: clone size, D gene, J gene, V gene, CDR3 protein, CDR3 DNA. The D gene is left open where the match is weak. Some rows have no size entry. The others give once, few or many, or a class for an expanded clone.

>NA|TRBD2|TRBJ2-1|TRBV12-5
CASGLVLAGATYNEQFF
TGTGCTAGTGGTTTGGTACTAGCGGGAGCCACCTACAATGAGCAGTTCTTC
>once|NA|TRBJ1-5|TRBV5-4
CASSISMGAQHF
TGTGCCAGCAGCATTTCCATGGGAGCCCAGCATTTT
>NA|NA|TRBJ1-5|TRBV19
CASSTLDIIGQPQHF
TGTGCCAGTAGTACCTTAGACATCATAGGTCAGCCCCAGCATTTT
>once|NA|TRBJ1-6|TRBV19
CASSMIGSGRPLDLHF
TGTGCCAGTAGTATGATCGGGTCTGGACGACCCCTCGACCTCCACTTT
>NA|NA|TRBJ2-1|TRBV15
CATSRFGLKIVEQFF
TGTGCCACCAGCAGATTTGGACTAAAAATCGTGGAGCAGTTCTTC
>NA|NA|TRBJ1-2|TRBV29-1
CSVQSGSYGYTF
TGCAGCGTTCAGTCAGGATCCTATGGCTACACCTTC
>NA|TRBD2|TRBJ2-7|TRBV5-1
CASKPTSEFSYEQYF
TGCGCCAGCAAACCCACTAGCGAATTCTCCTACGAGCAGTACTTC
>NA|TRBD2|TRBJ2-1|TRBV10-2
CASSPTLAGGHEQFF
TGCGCCAGCAGTCCAACCCTAGCGGGAGGGCATGAGCAGTTCTTC
>NA|TRBD2|TRBJ2-2|TRBV10-1
CASSGEGLAGTGELFF
TGCGCCAGCAGTGGGGAAGGGCTAGCGGGGACCGGGGAGCTGTTTTTT
>NA|NA|TRBJ1-2|TRBV6-6
CASSSNGEGYTF
TGTGCCAGCAGTTCAAACGGGGAGGGCTACACCTTC
>NA|TRBD1|TRBJ1-5|TRBV2
CASSVDRVQPQHF
TGTGCCAGCAGCGTGGACAGGGTTCAGCCCCAGCATTTT
>few|TRBD2|TRBJ2-4|TRBV7-9
CASSPRMTSGRENIQYF
TGTGCCAGCAGCCCTCGAATGACTAGCGGGAGGGAAAACATTCAGTACTTC
>NA|NA|TRBJ2-1|TRBV9
CASSVDPSSYNEQFF
TGTGCCAGCAGCGTAGACCCGAGCTCCTACAATGAGCAGTTCTTC
>NA|NA|TRBJ2-3|TRBV6-6
CASSPSFGGITQYF
TGTGCCAGCAGCCCCTCCTTTGGGGGGATAACGCAGTATTTT
>once|NA|TRBJ1-1|TRBV14
CASSQVGEMNTEAFF
TGTGCCAGCAGCCAAGTTGGAGAGATGAACACTGAAGCTTTCTTT
>NA|NA|TRBJ2-3|TRBV6-1
CATMGTDTQYF
TGTGCCACCATGGGCACGGATACGCAGTATTTT
>NA|NA|TRBJ2-1|TRBV6-5
CASSQGGENGQEFF
TGTGCCAGCTCACAAGGGGGTGAAAATGGTCAGGAGTTCTTC
>NA|TRBD1|TRBJ1-5|TRBV7-2
CASSLTGGDQPQHF
TGTGCCAGCAGCCTAACAGGGGGCGATCAGCCCCAGCATTTT
>NA|NA|TRBJ1-2|TRBV7-2
CASSPRGLPEGYTF
TGTGCCAGCAGCCCCAGGGGCCTGCCGGAGGGCTACACCTTC
>NA|NA|TRBJ2-7|TRBV5-5
CASSWARDGYEQYF
TGTGCCAGCAGCTGGGCAAGGGACGGCTACGAGCAGTACTTC
>NA|TRBD1|TRBJ2-3|TRBV5-1
CASSPQQGTDTQYF
TGCGCCAGCAGCCCCCAACAGGGGACAGATACGCAGTATTTT
>once|NA|TRBJ1-2|TRBV18
CASSPTGTSSYGYTF
TGTGCCAGCTCACCAACAGGGACCTCCAGCTATGGCTACACCTTC
>NA|NA|TRBJ2-1|TRBV20-1
CSASKGDEQFF
TGCAGTGCTAGTAAGGGAGATGAGCAGTTCTTC
>NA|TRBD1|TRBJ2-5|TRBV19
CASSYSRDSLQETQYF
TGTGCCAGTAGTTATTCCCGGGACAGCCTCCAAGAGACCCAGTACTTC
>NA|NA|TRBJ2-7|TRBV5-6
CASSLQVYSYEQYF
TGTGCCAGCAGCTTGCAGGTCTACTCCTACGAGCAGTACTTC
>NA|TRBD2|TRBJ2-1|TRBV19
CASQFGLAGSDEQFF
TGTGCCAGCCAGTTCGGACTAGCGGGTTCGGATGAGCAGTTCTTC
>NA|NA|TRBJ2-3|TRBV6-4
CASSDSLKPTDTQYF
TGTGCCAGCAGTGACTCCCTGAAACCCACAGATACGCAGTATTTT
>NA|NA|TRBJ2-3|TRBV30
CAWSPGAGWADTQYF
TGTGCCTGGAGTCCGGGCGCGGGATGGGCAGATACGCAGTATTTT
>NA|TRBD2|TRBJ2-3|TRBV6-1
CATEIAGGTTDTQYF
TGTGCCACCGAAATAGCGGGAGGAACCACAGATACGCAGTATTTT
>NA|NA|TRBJ1-1|TRBV28
CASWGHQKGEAFF
TGTGCCAGCTGGGGGCATCAGAAGGGTGAAGCTTTCTTT
>NA|NA|TRBJ1-3|TRBV5-1
CASSAGRNSGNTIYF
TGCGCCAGCAGCGCAGGGCGAAACTCTGGAAACACCATATATTTT
>NA|NA|TRBJ2-3|TRBV9
CASSVGLETNTQYF
TGTGCCAGCAGCGTAGGACTAGAAACCAATACGCAGTATTTT
>NA|TRBD1|TRBJ1-2|TRBV7-9
CASSLKTGTGYTF
TGTGCCAGCAGCTTAAAGACAGGGACTGGCTACACCTTC
>NA|NA|TRBJ2-1|TRBV14
CASSQASSAYNEQFF
TGTGCCAGCAGCCAAGCGTCTAGCGCCTACAATGAGCAGTTCTTC
>NA|TRBD2|TRBJ2-1|TRBV6-5
CASSYPLADYNEQFF
TGTGCCAGCAGTTACCCACTAGCGGACTACAATGAGCAGTTCTTC
>NA|TRBD1|TRBJ2-4|TRBV5-1
CASSPTTGGRWEAKNIQYF
TGCGCCAGCAGCCCAACGACAGGGGGCAGGTGGGAGGCCAAAAACATTCAGTACTTC
>NA|TRBD2|TRBJ2-1|TRBV6-5
CASSYSSSGRYSEQFF
TGTGCCAGCAGTTACTCCTCTAGCGGGAGATATAGTGAGCAGTTCTTC
>NA|NA|TRBJ1-4|TRBV7-2
CASSLHAGGVDEKLFF
TGTGCCAGCAGCTTACATGCGGGGGGGGTCGATGAAAAACTGTTTTTT
>NA|TRBD1|TRBJ2-3|TRBV27
CASSFRTGGDTQYF
TGTGCCAGCAGTTTCCGGACAGGGGGGGATACGCAGTATTTT
>NA|NA|TRBJ1-3|TRBV6-1
CASSVGGFSGNTIYF
TGTGCCAGCAGTGTTGGTGGGTTCTCTGGAAACACCATATATTTT
>NA|TRBD1|TRBJ2-7|TRBV5-4
CASRPGQGSYEQYF
TGTGCCAGCAGACCGGGACAGGGGTCCTACGAGCAGTACTTC
>NA|NA|TRBJ2-6|TRBV28
CASSLWVSGANVLTF
TGTGCCAGCAGTTTATGGGTCTCTGGGGCCAACGTCCTGACTTTC
>NA|NA|TRBJ1-2|TRBV28
CASSLGGQEYGYTF
TGTGCCAGCAGTTTAGGCGGCCAGGAGTATGGCTACACCTTC
>NA|NA|TRBJ1-1|TRBV7-6
CASSLTGSGRITEAFF
TGTGCCAGCAGCTTAACGGGCTCAGGGAGGATCACTGAAGCTTTCTTT
>NA|NA|TRBJ1-5|TRBV9
CASSAGTGGSQPQHF
TGTGCCAGCAGCGCCGGAACAGGAGGGAGTCAGCCCCAGCATTTT
>few|TRBD1|TRBJ2-1|TRBV28
CASSPGTEEQFF
TGTGCCAGCAGTCCAGGGACAGAGGAGCAGTTCTTC
>NA|NA|TRBJ1-5|TRBV28
CASSLLGVQPQHF
TGTGCCAGCAGTTTATTAGGCGTTCAGCCCCAGCATTTT
>once|NA|TRBJ1-4|TRBV11-2
CASSFRKTSDSNHNEKLFF
TGTGCCAGCAGCTTTCGGAAGACCTCAGATTCGAACCATAATGAAAAACTGTTTTTT
>NA|NA|TRBJ2-1|TRBV5-7
CASRTRSYNEQFF
TGTGCCAGCAGGACCCGCTCCTACAATGAGCAGTTCTTC
>NA|NA|TRBJ2-7|TRBV28
CAGSSQDSSSSYEQYF
TGTGCCGGCAGTTCCCAGGACAGCTCTAGCTCCTACGAGCAGTACTTC
>once|NA|TRBJ2-5|TRBV5-3
CARSLKRAHQETQYF
TGTGCCAGAAGCTTGAAGCGGGCTCACCAAGAGACCCAGTACTTC
>NA|NA|TRBJ1-5|TRBV19
CASSGSGQPQHF
TGTGCCAGTAGTGGCAGTGGTCAGCCCCAGCATTTT
>NA|TRBD2|TRBJ2-5|TRBV6-5
CASSYWTSGRSETQYF
TGTGCCAGCAGTTACTGGACTAGCGGGAGGTCAGAGACCCAGTACTTC
>NA|TRBD1|TRBJ2-1|TRBV2
CASRLHIGQGKNEQFF
TGTGCCAGCCGCCTACATATTGGACAGGGGAAAAATGAGCAGTTCTTC
>NA|NA|TRBJ2-1|TRBV28
CASSPDSYNEQFF
TGTGCCAGCAGTCCAGACTCCTACAATGAGCAGTTCTTC
>few|TRBD2|TRBJ2-3|TRBV11-3
CASSPGTSGGGTDTQYF
TGTGCCAGCAGCCCTGGGACTAGCGGGGGCGGGACAGATACGCAGTATTTT
>NA|TRBD1|TRBJ2-7|TRBV19
CATQGQNSYEQYF
TGTGCCACCCAGGGACAGAACTCCTACGAGCAGTACTTC